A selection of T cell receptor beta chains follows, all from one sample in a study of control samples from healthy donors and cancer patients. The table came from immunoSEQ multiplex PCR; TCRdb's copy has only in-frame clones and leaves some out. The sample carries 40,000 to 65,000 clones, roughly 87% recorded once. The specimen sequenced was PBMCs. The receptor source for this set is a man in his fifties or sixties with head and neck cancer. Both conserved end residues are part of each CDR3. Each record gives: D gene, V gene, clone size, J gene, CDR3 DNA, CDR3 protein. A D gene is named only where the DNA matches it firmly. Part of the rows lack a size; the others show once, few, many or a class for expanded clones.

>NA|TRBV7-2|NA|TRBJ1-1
TGTGCCAGCAGCTTGGTACAAGCTGGTGAAGCTTTCTTT
CASSLVQAGEAFF
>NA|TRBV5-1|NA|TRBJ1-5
TGCGCCAGCAGCTTGGAACCGGGGCTAAGCAATCAGCCCCAGCATTTT
CASSLEPGLSNQPQHF
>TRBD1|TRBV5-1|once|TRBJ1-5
TGCGCCAGCAGCCCGCAGGGGGCGGATCAGCCCCAGCATTTT
CASSPQGADQPQHF
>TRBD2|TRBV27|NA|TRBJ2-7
TGTGCCAGCAGTTTAAATTCGGGTAGCGGGGGGAGAAGGCAGCAGTACTTC
CASSLNSGSGGRRQQYF
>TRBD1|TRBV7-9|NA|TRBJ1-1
TGTGCCAGCAGCTTGGACAGGTCTGAGATCTTT
CASSLDRSEIF
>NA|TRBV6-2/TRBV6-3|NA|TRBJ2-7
TGTGCCAGCAGTTCACTCGTGGGGCTAGTGGGAACCTACGAGCAGTACTTC
CASSSLVGLVGTYEQYF
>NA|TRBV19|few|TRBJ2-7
TGTGCCAGTAGACGAGACGGAAACTACGAGCAGTACTTC
CASRRDGNYEQYF
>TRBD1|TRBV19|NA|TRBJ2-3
TGTGCCAGTAGTAAACAGGGGGATAGCACAGATACGCAGTATTTT
CASSKQGDSTDTQYF
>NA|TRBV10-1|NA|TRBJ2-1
TGCGCCAGCAGTGAAGAGGGGTCAGGGCACTACAATGAGCAGTTCTTC
CASSEEGSGHYNEQFF
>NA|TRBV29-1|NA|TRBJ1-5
TGCAGCGTACTAGAGGCCCCGGGCCAGCCCCAGCATTTT
CSVLEAPGQPQHF
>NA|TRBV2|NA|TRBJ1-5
TGTGCCAGCAGTGTGGTCAGGGTAAAGCAGCCCCAGCATTTT
CASSVVRVKQPQHF
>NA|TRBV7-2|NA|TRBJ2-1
TGTGCCAGCAGTCGGGACCGGGACTCCTACAATGAGCAGTTCTTC
CASSRDRDSYNEQFF
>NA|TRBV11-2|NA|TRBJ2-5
TGTGCCAGCAGCTTAGGGACAAGCCAAGAGACCCAGTACTTC
CASSLGTSQETQYF
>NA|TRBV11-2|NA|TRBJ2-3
TGTGCCAGCAGCCGGGGTAGTGCAGATACGCAGTATTTT
CASSRGSADTQYF
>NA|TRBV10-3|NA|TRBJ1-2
TGTGCCATCAGTGGACAGGTTATAAATGGCTACACCTTC
CAISGQVINGYTF
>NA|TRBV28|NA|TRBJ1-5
TGTGCCAGCAGTTTAACGGACGGTAGCAATCAGCCCCAGCATTTT
CASSLTDGSNQPQHF
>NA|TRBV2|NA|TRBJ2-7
TGTGCCAGCAGGCGCGGAAGCTACGAGCAGTACTTC
CASRRGSYEQYF
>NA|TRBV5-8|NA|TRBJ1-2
TGTGCCAGCAGCTTGGACGTCATGGTGGGCTATGGCTACACCTTC
CASSLDVMVGYGYTF
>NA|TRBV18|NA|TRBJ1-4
TGTGCCAGCTCTCCGACAACAACTAATGAAAAACTGTTTTTT
CASSPTTTNEKLFF
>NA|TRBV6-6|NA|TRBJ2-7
TGTGCCAGCAGTCATAAATACGAGCAGTACTTC
CASSHKYEQYF
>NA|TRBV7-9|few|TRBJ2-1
TGTGCCAGCAGTCTAGGGCGGGACTACAATGAGCAGTTCTTC
CASSLGRDYNEQFF
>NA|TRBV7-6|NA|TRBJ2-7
TGTGCCAGCAGCTTAGAGCCCGGCATACACGAGCAGTACTTC
CASSLEPGIHEQYF
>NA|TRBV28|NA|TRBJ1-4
TGTGCCAGCACCTCGAGTTGGGAAGGAGAAAAACTGTTTTTT
CASTSSWEGEKLFF
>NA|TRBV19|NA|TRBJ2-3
TGTGCCAGTAGTATAGGATTCCACCCAACAGATACGCAGTATTTT
CASSIGFHPTDTQYF
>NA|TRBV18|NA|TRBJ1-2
TGTGCCAGCTCAAACCGGGACCGAGGGGGGACTAACTATGGCTACACCTTC
CASSNRDRGGTNYGYTF
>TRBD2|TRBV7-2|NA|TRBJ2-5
TGTGCCAGCAGCTTAAGCGGGAGGGTACAGGAGACCCAGTACTTC
CASSLSGRVQETQYF
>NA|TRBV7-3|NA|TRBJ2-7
TGTGCCAGCAGCCCCGGGTGGGGGAGGCCGTACTTC
CASSPGWGRPYF
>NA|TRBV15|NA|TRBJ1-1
TGTGCCACCAGCCACTCAGGGAACACTGAAGCTTTCTTT
CATSHSGNTEAFF
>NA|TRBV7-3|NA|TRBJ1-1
TGTGCCAGCAGCTCTATCTCGTTTACAGGGAACACTGAAGCTTTCTTT
CASSSISFTGNTEAFF
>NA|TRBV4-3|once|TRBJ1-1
TGCGCCAGCAGCCAAGACGTTCCTACAGACACTGAAGCTTTCTTT
CASSQDVPTDTEAFF
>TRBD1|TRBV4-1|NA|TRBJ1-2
TGCGCCAGCAGCCAAGATTTTTTAAGGACAGGGGGAGATGGCTACACCTTC
CASSQDFLRTGGDGYTF
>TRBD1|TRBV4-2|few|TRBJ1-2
TGTGCCAGCAGCCAAGAATGGGACAGGGACGGCTACACCTTC
CASSQEWDRDGYTF
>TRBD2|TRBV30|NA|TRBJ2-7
TGTGCCTGGAGCCTTCGGGGGGGTCTTCTCTACGAGCAGTACTTC
CAWSLRGGLLYEQYF
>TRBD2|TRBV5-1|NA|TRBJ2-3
TGCGCCAGCAGCCTTCGACTAGCGAGCCCTCAGGTAACAGATACGCAGTATTTT
CASSLRLASPQVTDTQYF
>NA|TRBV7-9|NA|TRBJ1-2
TGTGCCAGCAGCTTAGGACAGTATGGCTACACCTTC
CASSLGQYGYTF
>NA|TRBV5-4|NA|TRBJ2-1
TGTGCCAGCAGCGCGCAGGGGATCAATGAGCAGTTCTTC
CASSAQGINEQFF
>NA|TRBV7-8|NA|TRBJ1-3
TGTGCCAGCAGCCCGTACGGGACTGCTGGAAACACCATATATTTT
CASSPYGTAGNTIYF
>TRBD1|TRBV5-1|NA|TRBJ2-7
TGCGCCAGCAGCTTGGACAGGGGGCTCTACGAGCAGTACTTC
CASSLDRGLYEQYF
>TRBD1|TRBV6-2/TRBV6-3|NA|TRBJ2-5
TGTGCCAGCAGTTACAAGACAGGGGGCACAGAGACCCAGTACTTC
CASSYKTGGTETQYF
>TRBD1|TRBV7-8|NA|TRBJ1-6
TGTGCCAGCAGCTCGGGACAGACCTATAATTCACCCCTCCACTTT
CASSSGQTYNSPLHF
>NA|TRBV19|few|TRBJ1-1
TGTGCCAGTAGTATCGACAGAACTGATGAAGCTTTCTTT
CASSIDRTDEAFF
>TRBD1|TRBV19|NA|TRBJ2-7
TGTGCCAGTACCGCTAACCCCGGGACAGGACGATTAGAGCAGTACTTC
CASTANPGTGRLEQYF
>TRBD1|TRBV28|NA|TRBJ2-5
TGTGCCAGCAGTCCTGGGGACAGGATGGAGACCCAGTACTTC
CASSPGDRMETQYF
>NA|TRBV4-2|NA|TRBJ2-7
TGTGCCAGCAGCCGGCAGGACGACGCGGGACAGTCGAGGTACGAGCAGTACTTC
CASSRQDDAGQSRYEQYF
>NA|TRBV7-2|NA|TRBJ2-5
TGTGCCAGCAGCTTCAAAACTTGGCGGGGTGGTGTATTTGAGACCCAGTACTTC
CASSFKTWRGGVFETQYF
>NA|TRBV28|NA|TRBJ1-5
TGTGCCAGCAGAGGGGGTTTTCAGGGAGGCCATCAGCCCCAGCATTTT
CASRGGFQGGHQPQHF
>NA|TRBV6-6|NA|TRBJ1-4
TGTGCCGGGGGGGTCAGGCCGCCAGATGAAAAACTGTTTTTT
CAGGVRPPDEKLFF
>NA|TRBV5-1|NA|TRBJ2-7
TGCGCCAGCAGCCGTGGTGGGGCGGGCTACGAGCAGTACTTC
CASSRGGAGYEQYF
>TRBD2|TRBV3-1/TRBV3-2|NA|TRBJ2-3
TGTGCCAGCAGCCAAGATTGGGGACTAGTTAGCGATACGCAGTATTTT
CASSQDWGLVSDTQYF
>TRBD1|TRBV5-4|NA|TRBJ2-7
TGTGCCAGCAGCTTGGCGGGGACAGTAGGCGAGCAGTACTTC
CASSLAGTVGEQYF